The following is a TCR beta chain sequence with its context. The source of the sample is a study of blood T cell repertoires in COVID-19. Study details: Spain, Italy and the United States supplied samples that represented acute and convalescent COVID-19. From T cells, B-cell-depleted T cells, or PBMCs came the material, which was cDNA or gDNA.

The CDR3 length is 13 residues. Germline lookup yields CDR1 LNHDA and CDR2 SQIVND (reference sequence). V lost 6 bases, J lost 10 bases, and 18 bases lay in between. Methods used by the authors: Nucleated cell number was recorded as an estimate derived from reference gene primer amplification. Using immunoSEQ multiplex PCR, the repertoire was profiled, and TCRdb retains in-frame clones only, with some absent. That table is the source of V, J and clone size, and D and trimming were worked out from the DNA. The repertoire holds 40,000 to 45,000 clones, with about 90% as singletons. Sequencing was carried out using peripheral blood. The chain has TRBV19 and TRBJ2-5; D might be TRBD2 (6 bases). This clonotype was sampled from a man aged 45-65 years with active COVID-19. The CDR3 is CASRALGSGDQYF. CDR3 DNA sequence: TGTGCCAGTAGGGCGCTGGGATCGGGGGACCAGTACTTC.